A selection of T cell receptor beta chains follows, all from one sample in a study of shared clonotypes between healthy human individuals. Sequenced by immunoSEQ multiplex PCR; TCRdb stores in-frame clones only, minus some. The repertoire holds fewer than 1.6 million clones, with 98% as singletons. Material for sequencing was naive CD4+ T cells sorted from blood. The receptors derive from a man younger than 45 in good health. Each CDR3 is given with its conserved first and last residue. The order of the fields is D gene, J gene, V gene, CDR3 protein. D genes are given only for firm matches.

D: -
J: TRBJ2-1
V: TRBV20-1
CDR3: CSLSANEQFF

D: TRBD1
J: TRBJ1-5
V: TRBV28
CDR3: CASSSHIGQGVGNQPQHF

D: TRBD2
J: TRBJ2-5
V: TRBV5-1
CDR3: CASSKGLAGVETQYF

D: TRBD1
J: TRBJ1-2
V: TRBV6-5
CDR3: CASKRQGALAGYTF

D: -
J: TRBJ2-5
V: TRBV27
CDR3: CASSPGGRAETQYF

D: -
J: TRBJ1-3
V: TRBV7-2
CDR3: CASSLAQGGGNTIYF

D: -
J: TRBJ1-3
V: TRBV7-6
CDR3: CASTPGLSSGNTIYF

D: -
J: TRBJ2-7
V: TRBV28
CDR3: CASSTPFERPSYEQYF

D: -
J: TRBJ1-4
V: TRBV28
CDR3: CASRPAGRVFEKLFF

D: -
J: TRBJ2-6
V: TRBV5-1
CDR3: CASSVTFPGASGANVLTF

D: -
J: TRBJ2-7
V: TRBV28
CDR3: CASSFQNSYEQYF

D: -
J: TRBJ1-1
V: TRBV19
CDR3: CASSSTGSTEAFF

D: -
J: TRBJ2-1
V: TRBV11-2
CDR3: CASSLGAGNGEQFF

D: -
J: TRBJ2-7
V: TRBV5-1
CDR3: CASSWTDGAYEQYF

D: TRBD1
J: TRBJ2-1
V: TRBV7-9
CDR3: CASSVGTGVYNEQFF

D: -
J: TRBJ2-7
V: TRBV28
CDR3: CASSLGTGFREQYF

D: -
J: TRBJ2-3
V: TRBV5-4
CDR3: CASSPFLASTDTQYF

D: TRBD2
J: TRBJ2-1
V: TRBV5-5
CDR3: CASSLGGLAVGNEQFF

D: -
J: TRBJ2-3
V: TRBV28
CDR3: CASWATDTQYF

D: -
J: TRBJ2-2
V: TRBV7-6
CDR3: CASSSGHKNTGELFF

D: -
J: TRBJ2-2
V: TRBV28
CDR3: CASSSRTGELFF

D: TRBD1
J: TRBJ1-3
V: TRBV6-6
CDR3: CASSGTGGGNTIYF

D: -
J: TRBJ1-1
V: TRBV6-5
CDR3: CASTRNTEAFF

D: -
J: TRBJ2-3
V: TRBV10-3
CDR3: CAIRMGRTASSDTQYF

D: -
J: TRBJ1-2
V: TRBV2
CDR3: CASRAGSYYGYTF

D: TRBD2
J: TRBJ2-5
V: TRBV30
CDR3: CAWRESGLAGFSDF

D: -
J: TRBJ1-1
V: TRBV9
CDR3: CASSSAWGLDTEAFF

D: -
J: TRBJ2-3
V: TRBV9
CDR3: CASVGGTDTQYF

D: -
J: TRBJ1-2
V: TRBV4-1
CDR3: CASQWPGGGYTF

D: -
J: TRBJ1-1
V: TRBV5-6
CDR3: CASSPLRSRPKSPNTEAFF

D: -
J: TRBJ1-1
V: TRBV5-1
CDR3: CASSYTIRDGTGTEAFF

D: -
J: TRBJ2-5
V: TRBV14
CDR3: CASSQVGGGTWETQYF

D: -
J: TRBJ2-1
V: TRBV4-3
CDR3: CASSREVLAPNEQFF

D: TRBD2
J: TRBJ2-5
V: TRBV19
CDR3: CASSDGTSVKTQYF

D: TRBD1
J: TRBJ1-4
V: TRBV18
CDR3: CASSPIPRQGMSEKLFF

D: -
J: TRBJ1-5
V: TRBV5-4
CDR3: CASSQDSNQPQHF

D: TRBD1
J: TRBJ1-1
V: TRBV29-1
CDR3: CSVGGTGILNTEAFF

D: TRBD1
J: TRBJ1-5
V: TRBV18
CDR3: CASSPDRGGNQPQHF

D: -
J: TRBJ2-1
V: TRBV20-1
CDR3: CSATRDLVVF

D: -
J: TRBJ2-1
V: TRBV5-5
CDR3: CASSDRHNEQFF